The 31 T cell receptor beta chains reported below all come from one sample, sequenced in a study of low-dose radiotherapy and immunotherapy resistance in tumors (dated by TCRdb to 2021 to 2024). According to the study, the label for this sample's time point signals: after trial treatment. The treatment or condition label, as the study defines it: LDRT plus nivolumab, ipilimumab, low-dose cyclophosphamide and aspirin (RACIN trial). Sequencing used an Illumina HiSeq 2500. First-strand cDNA was synthesized with Superscript III and a set of TRAV- and TRBV-specific primers, covering both TCRalpha and TCRbeta chains. A roughly 19-cycle PCR with Phusion amplified the TCRs, pairing a constant-region primer with the adapter that was attached to the V primers. The public reads were quality trimmed at Q25 with fastp and then assembled into clones with MiXCR by TCRdb, keeping productive beta chains. Each record represents a unique CDR3 protein, reported with the most common genes and DNA among its rows. The sample has roughly 30,000 distinct CDR3 sequences on record, around 54% of them singletons. The top ten constitute 5.7% of the sample.

Sequences were derived from PBMCs, sampled after low-dose radiotherapy plus immunotherapy. The receptors were sampled from a male donor with gallbladder cancer.

This clonotype was counted many times. The CDR3 region is CASSSLAGAADTQYF. In DNA form, the CDR3 reads TGTGCCAGCAGCTCGTTAGCGGGGGCGGCAGATACGCAGTATTTT. V is TRBV7-8 and J is TRBJ2-3; 9 bases agree with TRBD2. Trimming at V came to 4 bases and at J to 4 bases, leaving 6 bases not matched to a gene. Germline V lookup: CDR1 SGHVS, CDR2 FQNEAQ. The CDR3 extends over 15 amino acids.

This clonotype came up many times. The V call is TRBV19, the J call TRBJ1-5; D is unresolved. V lost 3 bases to trimming and J lost 6 bases, with 15 bases between them. Per germline, CDR1 LNHDA and CDR2 SQIVND (reference sequence). The CDR3 length is 15 residues. Here the CDR3 reads CASSMLSSTGQPQHF. CDR3 in DNA: TGTGCCAGTAGTATGCTCTCCAGTACCGGTCAGCCCCAGCATTTT. The whole variable domain, filled in from reference TRBV19 and TRBJ1-5, reads DGGITQSPKYLFRKEGQNVTLSCEQNLNHDAMYWYRQDPGQGLRLIYYSQIVNDFQKGDIAEGYSVSREKKESFPLTVTSAQKNPTAFYLCASSMLSSTGQPQHFGDGTRLSIL.

Only a few counts were recorded for this clonotype. This chain joins TRBV12-3 or TRBV12-4 and TRBJ2-2; possible D gene TRBD2, 5 bases. The CDR3 runs 15 residues. Trimming shortened V by 3 bases and J by 4 bases, and 12 bases separated the two germline ends. The CDR3, as DNA: TGTGCCAGCAGTTTTTGGCTAGCCCTCACCGGGGAGCTGTTTTTT. Protein: CASSFWLALTGELFF.

This clonotype was seen ten or more times. The gene calls are TRBV5-1 and TRBJ2-5; 10 nucleotides line up with TRBD2. This CDR3 has 16 amino acids. Germline values: CDR1 SGHRS, CDR2 YFSETQ. V lost 0 bases to trimming and J lost 2 bases; unmatched junction nucleotides: 4. CDR3 sequence (DNA): TGCGCCAGCAGCTTGGTGCCTAGCGGGGGACAAGAGACCCAGTACTTC. This encodes CASSLVPSGGQETQYF.

At least ten counts were recorded for this clonotype. The chain is built from TRBV27 and TRBJ1-2; D gene ambiguous. The CDR3 is 13 residues long. Germline CDR1 is MNHEY and CDR2 is SMNVEV (reference sequence). V was clipped by 2 bases and J by 7 bases, with 11 bases between them. The CDR3 coding sequence is TGTGCCAGCAGTTTAGGACGCCACAGTGGCTACACCTTC. It is translated as CASSLGRHSGYTF.

V usage is TRBV5-4 and J usage is TRBJ2-1, with D possibly TRBD2 on 6 matching bases. The CDR3 has 15 residues. Germline V CDR1 and CDR2: SGHNT, YYREEE (reference sequence). V lost 4 bases and J 4 bases, leaving 15 bases between the germline ends. CDR3 sequence (DNA): TGTGCCAGCAGCGTTGATAGCGGAGTATACAATGAGCAGTTCTTC. It yields the protein CASSVDSGVYNEQFF.

The chain carries TRBV23-1 and TRBJ1-2; weak D call: TRBD1 (6 bases). TRBV23-1 is noted as an ORF with a role that remains uncertain. Trimming took 0 bases from V and 4 from J, leaving 15 bases between them. The CDR3 extends over 16 amino acids. CDR3 region: CASSQSVGGPFYGYTF. CDR3 DNA sequence: TGCGCCAGCAGTCAATCAGTAGGGGGTCCATTCTATGGCTACACCTTC.

The J gene is TRBJ1-2, the V gene TRBV12-3 or TRBV12-4; 12 bases are shared with TRBD1. V trimming: 4 bases; J trimming: 4 bases; junction bases outside the gene matches: 22. CDR3 length: 21 amino acids. CDR3 nucleotide sequence: TGTGCCAGCAGTTCAACCACCCCTACACGGGACAGGGGGCGCAGTGGCTATGGCTACACCTTC. Amino acid sequence: CASSSTTPTRDRGRSGYGYTF.

The chain combines TRBV4-1 with TRBJ1-6; a weak D match, TRBD1 (5 bases). The CDR3 runs 16 residues. Germline V gene lookup returns CDR1 MGHRA and CDR2 YSYEKL. V was clipped by 0 bases and J by 7 bases, with 13 bases between them. The CDR3, as DNA: TGCGCCAGCAGCCAAGATCAACAGGCCCAAAATTCACCCCTCCACTTT. It encodes CASSQDQQAQNSPLHF.

The rearrangement joins TRBV6-2 or TRBV6-3 to TRBJ2-1, with 9 bases aligning to TRBD1. The CDR3 loop spans 14 amino acids. The germline CDR1 and CDR2 sequences are MNHEY and SVGEGT. Trimming removed 6 bases from V and 5 bases from J; junction bases left unmatched: 5. The CDR3 coding sequence is TGTGCCAGCAGGTGGACAGGGGCGGACAATGAGCAGTTCTTC. Protein sequence: CASRWTGADNEQFF.

This chain joins TRBV10-3 and TRBJ2-6; 10 bases line up with TRBD1. Germline V gene lookup returns CDR1 ENHRY and CDR2 SYGVKD. The CDR3 has 19 amino acids. The ends lost 2 bases at V and 0 bases at J; junction bases unmatched: 7. The CDR3 nucleotides are TGTGCCATCAGTGAGGGACAGGGGGAGACTTACTCTGGGGCCAACGTCCTGACTTTC. Translation: CAISEGQGETYSGANVLTF.

By frequency in the sample, this clonotype is medium-sized. The chain links TRBV27 to TRBJ2-1; 13 bases map to TRBD2. Germline V CDR1 and CDR2: MNHEY, SMNVEV (reference sequence). The V segment lost 7 bases and the J segment 0 bases; nucleotides outside the gene matches: 12. There are 19 residues in the CDR3. CDR3 in amino acids: CASKPFGLAGEPSYNEQFF. The CDR3 DNA reads as TGTGCCAGCAAACCCTTTGGACTAGCGGGAGAACCCTCCTACAATGAGCAGTTCTTC.

This clonotype was observed a few times. The chain is built from TRBV4-2 and TRBJ1-2, with TRBD1 identical over 9 bases. CDR3 length: 15 amino acids. V lost 4 bases and J lost 2; bases outside the gene matches: 5. Germline lookup yields CDR1 LGHNA and CDR2 YNFKEQ. CDR3 protein: CASSRTGGANYGYTF. For the CDR3, the DNA is TGTGCCAGCAGCCGAACAGGGGGCGCGAACTATGGCTACACCTTC.

This clonotype was observed many times. V and J are TRBV6-6 and TRBJ2-7; possibly TRBD1 or TRBD2 for D (5 bases each). Trimming removed 4 bases from V and 6 bases from J, with 31 bases in between. Germline CDR1 and CDR2: MNHNY and SVGAGI (reference sequence). The CDR3 sequence is 19 residues long. CDR3 coding DNA: TGTGCCAGCAGTTTTACTTCCAGCAGAGGGGCAGGGTTAATGGGCGAGCAGTACTTC. This codes for CASSFTSSRGAGLMGEQYF.

This clonotype is classed as medium-sized (0.01 to 0.1%). The chain combines TRBV9 with TRBJ2-3, with 10 bases fitting TRBD2. This CDR3 comprises 17 residues. The germline V gene encodes CDR1 SGDLS and CDR2 YYNGEE. With 0 bases clipped from V and 6 bases from J, the junction kept 10 bases outside the gene matches. As DNA, the CDR3 is TGTGCCAGCAGCGTAGGTCCTAGCGGGAGTACATCCGATACGCAGTATTTT. It yields the protein CASSVGPSGSTSDTQYF.

This clonotype was counted between two and nine times. The gene calls are TRBV7-2 and TRBJ1-1; D is perhaps TRBD1 (5 bases). Germline V gene data show CDR1 as SGHTA and CDR2 as FQGNSA. The V end was cut by 4 bases, the J end by 4 bases, with 7 bases between. CDR3 length: 12 amino acids. CDR3 loop: CASSSGFTEAFF. CDR3 sequence (DNA): TGTGCCAGCAGCTCAGGGTTCACTGAAGCTTTCTTT.

This clonotype has at least ten counts. The J gene is TRBJ1-1, the V gene TRBV20-1; weak D call: TRBD1 (6 bases). V was trimmed by 3 bases and J by 0 bases, leaving 11 bases between them. This CDR3 region has 14 residues. Germline V gives CDR1 DFQATT, CDR2 SNEGSKA (reference sequence). The CDR3 DNA reads TGCAGTGCTAGGCATGGGGGCCTGAACACTGAAGCTTTCTTT. Protein sequence: CSARHGGLNTEAFF.

The chain uses TRBV4-2 and TRBJ1-6; D uncertain. Per germline, CDR1 LGHNA and CDR2 YNFKEQ. This CDR3 comprises 14 residues. Trimming removed 4 bases at V and 4 bases at J, with 8 bases between. The CDR3 sequence is CASSLQEYNSPLHF. CDR3 bases: TGTGCCAGCAGCCTCCAGGAGTATAATTCACCCCTCCACTTT.

This clonotype was counted at least ten times. The chain employs TRBV7-2 and TRBJ2-1; 9 nucleotides agree with TRBD1. J was trimmed by 4 bases and V by 5 bases; bases with no gene match: 6. Germline lookup yields CDR1 SGHTA and CDR2 FQGNSA. CDR3 length equals 15 residues. The CDR3 DNA reads as TGTGCCAGCAGCCCCGACAGGGGGTCATACAATGAGCAGTTCTTC. This codes for CASSPDRGSYNEQFF.

This clonotype occurred many times. The chain is built from TRBV12-3 or TRBV12-4 and TRBJ2-2; D remains unclear. V lost 6 bases and J lost 5, with 10 bases in between. CDR3 size: 13 residues. For the CDR3, the DNA is TGTGCCAGCAGCTTACTCGGGACCGGGGAGCTGTTTTTT. This gives the protein CASSLLGTGELFF.

The rearrangement uses TRBV4-3 and TRBJ1-1; 8 nucleotides agree with TRBD1. The CDR3 has 15 amino acids. The V and J ends lost 8 bases and 4 bases, in that order; junction bases with no gene match: 12. Per germline, CDR1 LGHNA and CDR2 YSLEER. The CDR3 nucleotides read TGCGCCAGCTCCGCATTACAGGGGGGGAGCACTGAAGCTTTCTTT. Translating it yields CASSALQGGSTEAFF.

This clonotype came up once. This chain links TRBV20-1 with TRBJ2-5, with TRBD2 as a possible D gene (5 bases). There are 14 residues in the CDR3. V was clipped by 2 bases and J by 5 bases, with 15 bases between them. CDR1 is DFQATT and CDR2 is SNEGSKA in the germline V gene (reference sequence). The CDR3 loop reads CSARPTRGVETQYF. The CDR3 DNA reads TGCAGTGCTAGACCTACTCGGGGAGTCGAGACCCAGTACTTC.

Concerning this clonotype: The likely explanation is a read error, given a far larger clone one base away. V is TRBV5-1 and J is TRBJ2-7; 9 positions match TRBD1. The CDR3 runs to 15 residues. Per the germline V gene, CDR1 is SGHRS and CDR2 is YFSETQ. The CDR3 DNA reads as TGCGCCAGCAGCTTGACAGGACAGGGGTACAATGAGCAGTCCTTC. It encodes CASSLTGQGYNEQSF.

CDR3 region: CASSSSPADEQYF. The DNA of the CDR3 is TGTGCCAGCAGCTCGTCCCCGGCCGACGAGCAGTACTTC. The rearrangement links TRBV5-6 to TRBJ2-7; D gene unclear. Deletions cut 3 bases from V and 5 bases from J, with 12 bases between. The CDR3 totals 13 residues. Germline V gene lookup returns CDR1 SGHDT and CDR2 YYEEEE.

The chain uses TRBV6-2 or TRBV6-3 and TRBJ2-2, with 7 bases identical to TRBD1. Germline loops: CDR1 MNHEY, CDR2 SVGEGT. J lost 0 bases, V lost 5 bases, and 9 bases had no gene match. The CDR3 consists of 17 residues. CDR3 coding DNA: TGTGCCAGCAGTGAAGCCTTGACAGGGACGAACACCGGGGAGCTGTTTTTT. Encoded protein: CASSEALTGTNTGELFF.

On this clonotype: With a far larger clone one base away, a read error is the likely cause. The V and J genes are TRBV28 and TRBJ2-1, with 7 bases lining up with TRBD1. V trimming: 11 bases; J trimming: 10 bases; junction bases outside the gene matches: 11. The CDR3 sequence is 12 residues long. Germline CDR1 and CDR2: MDHEN and SYDVKM. In DNA form, the CDR3 reads TGTGCCCTGGGGGACAGTCAATACGAGCAGTTCTTC. Residues: CALGDSQYEQFF.

Of note for this clonotype: This likely traces to a read error, being one base from a far larger clone. CDR3 in amino acids: CASSMQGASYEQFF. CDR3 bases: TGTGCCAGTAGTATGCAGGGGGCGTCCTACGAGCAGTTCTTC. The chain combines TRBV19 with TRBJ2-1, with 8 positions matching TRBD1. From germline, CDR1 is LNHDA and CDR2 SQIVND (reference sequence). The CDR3 consists of 14 residues. With V trimmed by 3 bases and J by 10 bases, 8 bases remained unmatched.

This clonotype is termed medium-sized. The rearrangement uses TRBV28 and TRBJ2-3, with 10 bases fitting TRBD2. Trimming took 4 bases from V and 5 from J; bases not matched to a gene: 9. The CDR3 consists of 16 residues. Germline V CDR1 and CDR2: MDHEN, SYDVKM. The DNA for the CDR3 is TGTGCCAGCAGTTCACTACTAGCGGGAAACTTAGATACGCAGTATTTT. Amino acid sequence: CASSSLLAGNLDTQYF.

With respect to this clonotype: A far larger clone is just one base off, so this is likely a read error. The rearrangement links TRBV28 to TRBJ1-6; the D is unclear. V lost 5 bases, J lost 0 bases, and 14 bases lay in between. Germline CDR1 is MDHEN and CDR2 is SYDVKM. This CDR3 comprises 17 residues. CDR3 in DNA: TGTGCCAGCAGTGAAGCAGCTAGGAGCTCCTATAATTCACCCCTCCACTTT. It is translated as CASSEAARSSYNSPLHF.

This clonotype ranks as medium-sized. The chain links TRBV2 to TRBJ2-7, with D perhaps TRBD1 (5 bases). The CDR3 runs 13 residues. Between the trimmed V and J ends, which lost 3 bases and 6 bases, there was a span of 12 bases. Germline loops: CDR1 SNHLY, CDR2 FYNNEI. The CDR3 DNA reads as TGTGCCAGCAGTGACGGGCAGGGCGGCGAGCAGTACTTC. It encodes CASSDGQGGEQYF.

The chain combines TRBV4-3 with TRBJ2-2; D perhaps matches TRBD1 (6 bases). The V gene's germline CDR1 is LGHNA and CDR2 YSLEER. V shed 2 bases and J shed 2 bases, with 18 bases lying between them. This CDR3 spans 18 amino acids. In DNA, the CDR3 is TGCGCCAGCAGCCAACCCCGGGACAACCGCTTTAACACCGGGGAGCTGTTTTTT. Amino acids: CASSQPRDNRFNTGELFF.